This T cell receptor beta chain is from a study of T cell changes during pregnancy in multiple sclerosis (dated by TCRdb to the late 2010s). Turning to the overall study: The study examined how the T cell repertoire changed over the course of pregnancy in women with multiple sclerosis.

For this clone: The specificity of this receptor is unknown. No quality values exist for individual bases; no much larger clone is one base distant.

Inclusive of the bounding cysteine and phenylalanine, the CDR3 is 15 residues long. The read is trimmed to its CDR3 DNA, 45 bases read in frame from base 1. Relative to germline, V is 2 bases shorter and J is 4 bases shorter, with 14 bases between their ends. The germline V gene yields SGDLS for CDR1 and YYNGEE for CDR2. Library method: the immunoSEQ multiplex PCR assay. As stored in TCRdb, this immuneACCESS dataset retains in-frame rearrangements with V and J assigned. A fraction of the clones does not appear; measured against another copy, unresolved V genes explain less than half of the discrepancy, and the remainder lacks a known reason. This sample has approximately 94,000 clones in its table, and roughly 90% of those were observed once. 1.9% of the sample rests with the top ten.

The clonotype originates from a female donor with multiple sclerosis, enrolled in a pregnancy study. The chain uses TRBV9 and TRBJ2-3, and the D gene may be TRBD2, 7 bases matching. The source material was peripheral blood, sampled after pregnancy. The DNA sequence is TGTGCCAGCAGCGTTTTCGGGGGGCCTCCAGATACGCAGTATTTT. It translates to CASSVFGGPPDTQYF. The CDR3 plus the reference TRBV9 and TRBJ2-3 genes for the other parts give the full variable domain: DSGVTQTPKHLITATGQRVTLRCSPRSGDLSVYWYQQSLDQGLQFLIQYYNGEERAKGNILERFSAQQFPDLHSELNLSSLELGDSALYFCASSVFGGPPDTQYFGPGTRLTVL.